The 32 T cell receptor beta chains presented below share a single source sample, sequenced in a study of T cells in women clearing cervical HPV infection. The protocol was immunoSEQ multiplex PCR, while the TCRdb copy is restricted to in-frame clones and leaves out a portion. The sample data list 45,000 to 55,000 clones. What was sequenced was blood buffy coat. These receptors were taken from a woman between 18 and 70 years old with a cervical HPV16 infection that either progressed to CIN3+ or cleared (not recorded which).

Note on this clone: The read falls 3 residues short of the CDR3 end, and the missing part is taken from the germline J gene. V and J are TRBV11-2 and TRBJ2-3; 8 bases fit TRBD2. The CDR3 loop spans 15 amino acids. Losses at the gene ends were 5 bases for V and 8 bases for J; bases not matched to a gene: 12. Germline CDR1 SGHAT, CDR2 FQNNGV. CDR3: CASSAPGLVRATQYF. Incomplete CDR3 DNA: TGTGCCAGCAGCGCACCGGGACTAGTGCGGGCTACG.

Points on this clone: The read finishes 3 residues shy of the CDR3 end, and the germline J gene is used to complete it. The chain combines TRBV11-2 with TRBJ2-7; D call uncertain. V was cut by 1 base and J by 1 base, with 5 bases left in between. Germline-derived CDR1 and CDR2 are SGHAT and FQNNGV. The CDR3 is 13 residues long. This CDR3 is CASSLGASYEQYF. Incomplete CDR3 DNA: TGTGCCAGCAGCTTAGGGGCTTCCTACGAG.

A note on this clone: Read coverage stops 3 residues before the CDR3 terminus; the germline J gene supplies the remainder. This chain links TRBV7-9 with TRBJ2-1; D is ambiguous. The CDR3 is made up of 13 amino acids. Germline-derived CDR1 and CDR2 are SEHNR and FQNEAQ (reference sequence). The V end lost 2 bases, the J end lost 8 bases, and 10 bases lay between the germline ends. The CDR3: CASSLPNRDEQFF. CDR3 bases read: TGTGCCAGCAGCTTACCGAATCGGGATGAG.

About this clone itself: The read stops 3 residues short of the end of the CDR3; the missing end is completed from the germline J gene. The J gene is TRBJ2-3, the V gene TRBV5-4; D might be TRBD1 (6 bases). The V and J ends lost 5 bases and 3 bases respectively, with 19 bases between them. CDR1 SGHNT and CDR2 YYREEE come from the germline V gene (reference sequence). CDR3 size: 16 residues. The sequenced part of the CDR3 DNA is TGTGCCAGCAGTGGTATACAGGGTTTAGGAACAGATACG. Translating gives CASSGIQGLGTDT. The CDR3, in full, reads CASSGIQGLGTDTQYF.

In regard to this clone: The read is 3 residues too short to cover the CDR3 end, so that end is filled in from the germline J gene. V gene TRBV13 combines with J gene TRBJ2-7; D could derive from TRBD1 or TRBD2 (6 bases each). The germline V gene encodes CDR1 PRHDT and CDR2 FYEKMQ (reference sequence). V was pared by 5 bases and J by 6 bases, with 11 bases between. This CDR3 spans 12 amino acids. The sequenced part of the CDR3 DNA is TGTGCCAGCAGCCTCAGGGGAGGCGAG. Translated: CASSLRGGE. The entire CDR3 sequence reads CASSLRGGEQYF. The whole variable domain, remainder taken from reference TRBV13 and TRBJ2-7, is AAGVIQSPRHLIKEKRETATLKCYPIPRHDTVYWYQQGPGQDPQFLISFYEKMQSDKGSIPDRFSAQQFSDYHSELNMSSLELGDSALYFCASSLRGGEQYFGPGTRLTVT.

Comment on this clone: Sequencing ends 3 residues short of the CDR3 end; the germline J gene provides the rest. The chain carries TRBV7-4 and TRBJ2-4, with a possible D match to TRBD1 (5 bases). The germline V gene has CDR1 SGHVT and CDR2 SQSDAQ. The V end was cut by 3 bases, the J end by 1 base, with 19 bases between. CDR3 length: 18 residues. CDR3 DNA (partial): TGTGCCAGCAGCTTTAATTACAGGAAGAGTCTCGCCAAAAACATT. This translates into CASSFNYRKSLAKNI. The full CDR3 reads CASSFNYRKSLAKNIQYF. Looking up the rest from reference TRBV7-4 and TRBJ2-4 gives the full variable domain: GAGVSQSPRYKVAKRGRDVALRCDSISGHVTLYWYRQTLGQGSEVLTYSQSDAQRDKSGRPSGRFSAERPERSVSTLKIQRTEQGDSAVYLCASSFNYRKSLAKNIQYFGAGTRLSVL.

Concerning this clone itself: The CDR3 end is not reached by the read, which stops 3 residues before it; the germline J gene fills it in. J is TRBJ2-7 and V is TRBV6-1; TRBD2 matches 7 bases. Trimming cost V 4 bases and J 1 base; bases outside gene matches: 7. Germline V gene data show CDR1 as MNHNS and CDR2 as SASEGT. This CDR3 has 15 residues. The CDR3 bases that were read are TGTGCCAGCAGTGCTCGACTAGCCGGATCCTACGAG. Protein product: CASSARLAGSYE. The complete CDR3 reads CASSARLAGSYEQYF.

Comments on this clone: The CDR3 end falls 3 residues outside the read, so it is completed with the germline J gene. The chain has TRBV29-1 and TRBJ1-1; D not resolved. Germline V gene data show CDR1 as SQVTM and CDR2 as ANQGSEA. The V and J ends lost 8 bases and 1 base respectively, with 17 bases between them. The CDR3 sequence is 14 residues long. The CDR3 bases that were read are TGCAGCCTTCGCAGAGGGTTGGGGAACACTGAA. This codes for CSLRRGLGNTE. The CDR3 in its entirety is CSLRRGLGNTEAFF.

To note about this clone: The read falls 3 residues short of the CDR3 end, and the missing part is taken from the germline J gene. The rearrangement uses TRBV20-1 and TRBJ2-3, with 9 positions matching TRBD2. The germline CDR1 and CDR2 sequences are DFQATT and SNEGSKA (reference sequence). This CDR3 spans 14 amino acids. With V trimmed by 3 bases and J by 7 bases, 8 bases remained unmatched. CDR3 protein: CSARRLAGIYTQYF. The sequenced part of the CDR3 DNA is TGCAGTGCTAGGCGGCTAGCGGGAATATATACG.

About this clone: Read sequence stops 3 residues before the CDR3 end, and the germline J gene provides the missing end. The V gene is TRBV19, the J gene TRBJ2-4; TRBD1 might be the D (6 bases). V shed 4 bases and J shed 5 bases, with 24 bases lying between them. Germline CDR1 and CDR2: LNHDA and SQIVND (reference sequence). The CDR3 covers 18 residues. CDR3 protein: CASSSGKTGATSQNIQYF. The DNA read from the CDR3 is TGTGCCAGTAGTAGTGGAAAGACAGGAGCTACGTCCCAAAACATT. Based on the CDR3 plus reference TRBV19 and TRBJ2-4, the full variable domain is DGGITQSPKYLFRKEGQNVTLSCEQNLNHDAMYWYRQDPGQGLRLIYYSQIVNDFQKGDIAEGYSVSREKKESFPLTVTSAQKNPTAFYLCASSSGKTGATSQNIQYFGAGTRLSVL.

About this clone itself: At one end the junction does not follow the germline gene, possibly because of a read error. The CDR3 is cut off 3 residues early in the read; its end comes from the germline J gene. This CDR3 is also generated by other DNA sequences in the sample. The chain carries TRBV18 and TRBJ2-7; 9 nucleotides line up with TRBD1. Germline V CDR1 and CDR2: KGHSH, LQKENI. This CDR3 comprises 14 residues. The CDR3 is CASSPQQGAYEQYF. CDR3 DNA, as far as it was read: TGTGCCAGCTCCCCACAACAGGGGGCATACGAG.

With respect to this clone: With the read ending 3 residues before the CDR3 end, the germline J gene is used to fill in that end. The rearrangement uses TRBV6-1 and TRBJ2-1; D is undetermined. The CDR3 extends over 10 amino acids. V was shortened by 3 bases and J by 8 bases, with 2 bases between the two germline ends. Germline CDR1 is MNHNS and CDR2 is SASEGT. CDR3 DNA (partial): TGTGCCAGCAGTGACTATGAG. Encoded protein: CASSDYE. In full, the CDR3 is CASSDYEQFF.

CDR3 region: CASSLRGTPLTGTGELFF. The sequenced part of the CDR3 DNA is TGCGCCAGCAGCTTGAGAGGGACACCCCTAACGGGAACCGGGGAG. The chain couples TRBV5-1 to TRBJ2-2, with D perhaps matching TRBD1 (6 bases). The read ends 3 residues early relative to the CDR3; the germline J gene fills the gap. The germline gives CDR1 SGHRS, CDR2 YFSETQ. Trimming took off 1 base at V and 5 bases at J, with 21 bases between the two ends. This CDR3 is 18 amino acids long. The full variable domain, rest sourced from reference TRBV5-1 and TRBJ2-2, is KAGVTQTPRYLIKTRGQQVTLSCSPISGHRSVSWYQQTPGQGLQFLFEYFSETQRNKGNFPGRFSGRQFSNSRSEMNVSTLELGDSALYLCASSLRGTPLTGTGELFFGEGSRLTVL.

On this clone: Read data end 3 residues before the CDR3 end; the end is taken from the germline J gene. The V call is TRBV20-1, the J call TRBJ2-7; 9 bases are a match to TRBD1. This CDR3 has 15 residues. V lost 1 base, J lost 4 bases, and 8 bases stayed unmatched. Germline V gives CDR1 DFQATT, CDR2 SNEGSKA (reference sequence). The CDR3 sequence: CSARGGGQGGYEQYF. CDR3 bases read: TGCAGTGCTAGAGGGGGGGGACAGGGCGGGTACGAG.

A remark on this clone: The read terminates 3 residues ahead of where the CDR3 ends, so the germline J gene completes it. J is TRBJ2-5 and V is TRBV4-2; perhaps TRBD2 as D (6 bases). The CDR3 is 17 residues long. V dropped 1 base and J dropped 4 bases, with 19 bases sitting between them. Germline V gene sequence: CDR1 LGHNA, CDR2 YNFKEQ. The sequenced part of the CDR3 DNA is TGTGCCAGCAGCCAAGTGGGGGGAAACGGGAGTCCAGAGACC. This codes for CASSQVGGNGSPET. The whole CDR3 is CASSQVGGNGSPETQYF.

Notes on this clone: The read halts 3 residues ahead of the CDR3 end, with the missing end drawn from the germline J gene. The J gene is TRBJ1-2, the V gene TRBV28, with unresolved D. This CDR3 region has 12 residues. Germline V lookup: CDR1 MDHEN, CDR2 SYDVKM. The V and J ends lost 6 bases and 4 bases respectively, with 9 bases between them. The DNA read from the CDR3 is TGTGCCAGCAGGCAGTCTAGCTATGGC. Its protein is CASRQSSYG. Given in full, the CDR3 is CASRQSSYGYTF.

Worth noting for this clone: Coverage ceases 3 residues before the CDR3 finishes, and the germline J gene fills in the end. This chain connects TRBV7-9 to TRBJ1-2, with D hard to call. The V and J ends lost 1 base and 7 bases respectively, with 13 bases between them. This CDR3 is built from 14 residues. The germline gives CDR1 SEHNR, CDR2 FQNEAQ (reference sequence). The covered CDR3 bases are TGTGCCAGCAGCTTAGGGCAGGCCTTCCTTGGC. It codes for CASSLGQAFLG. The entire CDR3 protein reads CASSLGQAFLGYTF. Using reference TRBV7-9 and TRBJ1-2 for the parts outside the CDR3, the full variable domain is DTGVSQNPRHKITKRGQNVTFRCDPISEHNRLYWYRQTLGQGPEFLTYFQNEAQLEKSRLLSDRFSAERPKGSFSTLEIQRTEQGDSAMYLCASSLGQAFLGYTFGSGTRLTVV.

As for this clone: The sequenced fragment ends 3 residues before the CDR3 boundary, so the rest is inferred from the germline J gene. V usage is TRBV20-1 and J usage is TRBJ2-1; 16 bases align to TRBD2. This CDR3 comprises 16 residues. The germline V gene encodes CDR1 DFQATT and CDR2 SNEGSKA (reference sequence). V dropped 5 bases and J dropped 4; count of bases not matched to a gene: 5. The CDR3 DNA, read in part, is TGCAGTGCTCCAGGGACTAGCGGGGGGGGGTACAATGAG. Translation gives CSAPGTSGGGYNE. In full, the CDR3 reads CSAPGTSGGGYNEQFF.

CDR3 DNA, as far as it was read: TGTGCCAGCAGCACGTCCCAGGTTACCTACGAG. This codes for CASSTSQVTYE. The whole CDR3 protein reads CASSTSQVTYEQYF. This chain joins TRBV28 and TRBJ2-7; D call uncertain. With the read ending 3 residues before the CDR3 end, the germline J gene is used to fill in that end. The CDR3 totals 14 residues. The V end was cut by 6 bases, the J end by 2 bases, with 14 bases between. Germline loops: CDR1 MDHEN, CDR2 SYDVKM. Drawing the rest from reference TRBV28 and TRBJ2-7, the complete variable domain is DVKVTQSSRYLVKRTGEKVFLECVQDMDHENMFWYRQDPGLGLRLIYFSYDVKMKEKGDIPEGYSVSREKKERFSLILESASTNQTSMYLCASSTSQVTYEQYFGPGTRLTVT.

A word on this clone: The DNA ends 3 residues before the CDR3 does, and the rest of the CDR3 is filled in from the germline J gene. This chain connects TRBV2 to TRBJ2-7; D perhaps matches TRBD2 (6 bases). From germline, CDR1 is SNHLY and CDR2 FYNNEI. The V end lost 6 bases, the J end lost 2 bases, and 17 bases lay between the germline ends. The CDR3 is made up of 15 amino acids. CDR3 DNA (partial): TGTGCCAGCAGGATGACTAGTCACCTGACCTACGAG. Protein product: CASRMTSHLTYE. The whole CDR3 is CASRMTSHLTYEQYF.

As for this clone: The CDR3 end lies 3 residues beyond the end of the read and is filled in from the germline J gene. This sequence joins TRBV6-2 or TRBV6-3 and TRBJ1-2, with D perhaps TRBD1 (5 bases). The CDR3 covers 15 residues. Trimming stripped 7 bases from V and 3 bases from J, with 18 bases between. The V gene's germline CDR1 is MNHEY and CDR2 SVGEGT. This CDR3 reads CASTTRMGDYYGYTF. The DNA read from the CDR3 is TGTGCCAGCACCACTCGAATGGGGGACTACTATGGC.

About this clone: The sequence runs out 3 residues before the end of the CDR3; the remainder is reconstructed from the germline J gene. The chain is built from TRBV20-1 and TRBJ1-5; D is uncertain. The ends were cut back, 6 bases at V and 7 bases at J, with 19 bases in the middle. Germline assignment: CDR1 DFQATT and CDR2 SNEGSKA (reference sequence). The length of the CDR3 is 14 residues. The DNA read from the CDR3 is TGCAGTGCCTTCGTTACGAACCCGGGGCAGCCC. As protein: CSAFVTNPGQP. The complete CDR3 reads CSAFVTNPGQPQHF.

Concerning this clone: The CDR3 goes on 3 residues after the read ends, and that part is filled in from the germline J gene. The rearrangement links TRBV5-4 to TRBJ2-7; 9 bases are shared with TRBD1. The CDR3 extends over 13 amino acids. Per the germline V gene, CDR1 is SGHNT and CDR2 is YYREEE (reference sequence). J lost 6 bases, V lost 1 base, and 2 bases had no gene match. The part of the CDR3 DNA that was read is TGTGCCAGCAGCTTGAACAGGGGGCGCGAG. It is translated as CASSLNRGRE. The whole CDR3 protein reads CASSLNRGREQYF.

Comment on this clone: The read terminates 3 residues ahead of where the CDR3 ends, so the germline J gene completes it. The V gene is TRBV18, the J gene TRBJ1-1; the D gene is possibly TRBD1 (5 bases). The CDR3 loop spans 15 amino acids. CDR1 KGHSH and CDR2 LQKENI come from the germline V gene. Trimming stripped 1 base from V and 4 bases from J, with 13 bases between. The CDR3 spells CASSPLTGVITEAFF. CDR3 bases read: TGTGCCAGCTCACCACTCACAGGAGTTATCACTGAA.

To note about this clone: From the germline J gene comes the end of the CDR3, since the read stops 3 residues before it. This sequence joins TRBV7-8 and TRBJ1-5, with 9 bases aligning to TRBD1. The CDR3 has 18 residues. Germline loops: CDR1 SGHVS, CDR2 FQNEAQ. V was pared by 1 base and J by 2 bases, with 9 bases of the junction left unmatched. The CDR3: CASSLGWNRGRGNQPQHF. The CDR3 bases that were read are TGTGCCAGCAGCTTAGGGTGGAACAGGGGGCGAGGCAATCAGCCC.

On this clone itself: Read sequence stops 3 residues before the CDR3 end, and the germline J gene provides the missing end. The rearrangement joins TRBV7-8 to TRBJ2-7; TRBD1 agrees at 7 bases. Germline V gives CDR1 SGHVS, CDR2 FQNEAQ. The V gene end was trimmed by 1 base and the J gene end by 0 bases; junction bases not matched to a gene: 3. The CDR3 runs to 15 residues. The CDR3 region is CASSLEGGSSYEQYF. Partial CDR3 DNA: TGTGCCAGCAGCTTAGAAGGGGGCAGCTCCTACGAG.

Concerning this clone: Because the CDR3's place on the DNA is in doubt, the DNA is left out and the CDR3 is given as listed by TCRdb. The V and J genes are TRBV7-9 and TRBJ2-1; no check of the table's D call, TRBD2, against the DNA was made. The length of the CDR3 is 13 amino acids, counting both ends. Germline CDR1 is SEHNR and CDR2 is FQNEAQ (reference sequence). The CDR3 reads CASILGAGNEQFF.

The CDR3 sequence is CASSRPGTGNEKLFF. The sequenced CDR3 bases are TGTGCCAGCAGCCGCCCCGGGACAGGGAATGAAAAA. The chain recombines TRBV28 with TRBJ1-4; 9 bases match TRBD1. The CDR3 goes on 3 residues after the read ends, and that part is filled in from the germline J gene. Trimming cost V 6 bases and J 5 bases; bases outside gene matches: 7. CDR3 size: 15 residues. Germline V CDR1 and CDR2: MDHEN, SYDVKM.

CDR3 bases read: TGTGCCAGCAAACCGCTCGACCGGGACATACAA. Translating it yields CASKPLDRDIQ. In full, the CDR3 is CASKPLDRDIQAFF. The chain carries TRBV12-3 or TRBV12-4 and TRBJ1-1, with a possible D match to TRBD1 (6 bases). The sequence runs out 3 residues before the end of the CDR3; the remainder is reconstructed from the germline J gene. The length of the CDR3 is 14 residues.

Of note for this clone: The read stops 3 residues short of the end of the CDR3; the missing end is completed from the germline J gene. The rearrangement joins TRBV6-2 or TRBV6-3 to TRBJ2-2, with D perhaps TRBD1 (6 bases). V gave up 6 bases and J gave up 3 bases, with 8 bases separating them. There are 13 residues in the CDR3. CDR1 is MNHEY, CDR2 SVGEGT, per germline. This CDR3 is CASRQGHTGELFF. The CDR3 bases that were read are TGTGCCAGCAGACAGGGACACACCGGGGAG.

To note about this clone: The read halts 3 residues ahead of the CDR3 end, with the missing end drawn from the germline J gene. J is TRBJ1-1 and V is TRBV4-2, with TRBD1 as a possible D gene (5 bases). The CDR3 runs 17 residues. Trimming removed 1 base at V and 1 base at J, with 16 bases between. CDR1 LGHNA and CDR2 YNFKEQ come from the germline V gene. The DNA read from the CDR3 is TGTGCCAGCAGCCAAGGGGTGGGGGGAAGTAGGAACACTGAA. It specifies CASSQGVGGSRNTE. The complete CDR3 reads CASSQGVGGSRNTEAFF.

On this clone itself: The read ends 3 residues before the CDR3 terminus; that terminus is restored from the germline J gene. This rearrangement joins TRBV6-2 or TRBV6-3 to TRBJ1-1; D ambiguous. The CDR3 loop spans 13 amino acids. Germline V gives CDR1 MNHEY, CDR2 SVGEGT. The CDR3 spells CASSLTGGSKAFF. CDR3 bases read: TGTGCCAGCAGTCTGACTGGCGGTAGCAAA.